This T cell receptor (beta chain) is from a study of T cell responses to AZD1222 COVID-19 vaccine. General study results and limits: Dominant CD4 TCR responses targeted spike regions 160-218 and 743-854. Unmutated regions of variants are reportedly targeted by nearly half of spike-specific TCRs. A rise in Spike-specific TCR breadth and depth followed two AZD1222 doses. Most donors were white British and more were female, and clonal diversity was possibly underestimated.

Libraries were prepared by immunoSEQ multiplex PCR; TCRdb keeps only in-frame clonotypes and omits some of them. Of about 150,000 clones detected, 90% to 95% appear once; the ten largest clones hold roughly 4%. The CDR3 is 14 residues long. Germline values: CDR1 MGHRA, CDR2 YSYEKL. V was shortened by 3 bases and J by 4 bases, with 12 bases between the two germline ends. About this clone itself: As yet, its antigen is unknown.

The chain recombines TRBV4-1 with TRBJ1-1, with D perhaps matching TRBD1 (5 bases). Specimen: peripheral blood, collected on day 0 of AZD1222 vaccination. The clonotype was recovered from an adult in good health. CDR3 region: CASSQGTSPTEAFF. CDR3 DNA sequence: TGCGCCAGCAGCCAGGGGACGTCTCCCACTGAAGCTTTCTTT.